Listed below are T cell receptor beta chains from one sample, sequenced in a study of T cell responses to AZD1222 COVID-19 vaccine. The method was immunoSEQ multiplex PCR; TCRdb's version includes in-frame clones alone and lacks a portion of them. The table shows 150,000 to 200,000 clones, with 88% occurring only once. The sequences come from peripheral blood, collected 28 days after the second AZD1222 dose. The receptors derive from an adult who received the AZD1222 COVID-19 vaccine. Each CDR3 is given with its conserved first and last residue. Each record gives: D gene, clone size, V gene, J gene, CDR3 protein, CDR3 DNA. D genes are given only for firm matches. The listing skips clone size in some rows; elsewhere it reads once, few, many or a size class.

-	-	TRBV4-2	TRBJ1-3	CASSQGDSGGGRLSGNTIYF	TGTGCCAGCAGCCAAGGGGATAGTGGGGGAGGAAGACTCTCTGGAAACACCATATATTTT
-	-	TRBV13	TRBJ1-4	CASSGAMVTNEKLFF	TGTGCCAGCAGCGGCGCTATGGTTACTAATGAAAAACTGTTTTTT
TRBD1	-	TRBV3-1/TRBV3-2	TRBJ2-2	CASSRGQGFTGELFF	TGTGCCAGCAGCCGGGGACAGGGCTTCACCGGGGAGCTGTTTTTT
-	-	TRBV6-5	TRBJ2-7	CASSRTGYEQYF	TGTGCCAGCAGTCGGACGGGATACGAGCAGTACTTC
-	-	TRBV18	TRBJ1-5	CASSPPPPRGPQHF	TGTGCCAGCTCACCACCCCCTCCGAGGGGGCCCCAGCATTTT
TRBD1	-	TRBV11-2	TRBJ2-3	CASSLDPGTGVGTQYF	TGTGCCAGCAGCTTAGATCCCGGGACAGGGGTCGGTACGCAGTATTTT
-	-	TRBV18	TRBJ2-4	CASSPLAPGSVGKNIQYF	TGTGCCAGCTCACCATTGGCTCCAGGGAGTGTGGGAAAAAACATTCAGTACTTC
-	-	TRBV6-5	TRBJ2-7	CASRELMGLSYEQYF	TGTGCCAGCAGAGAGCTTATGGGGTTATCCTACGAGCAGTACTTC
TRBD1	-	TRBV5-1	TRBJ2-7	CASSLDGTVSYEQYF	TGCGCCAGCAGCTTGGATGGGACAGTCTCCTACGAGCAGTACTTC
-	-	TRBV19	TRBJ1-4	CASRQGAGNEKLFF	TGTGCCAGTAGGCAGGGCGCAGGAAATGAAAAACTGTTTTTT
-	-	TRBV5-1	TRBJ2-7	CASSLGHNEQYF	TGCGCCAGCAGCTTGGGGCACAACGAGCAGTACTTC
-	-	TRBV6-2/TRBV6-3	TRBJ1-2	CASSYTGRTANYGYTF	TGTGCCAGCAGTTATACAGGGAGGACGGCTAACTATGGCTACACCTTC
-	-	TRBV2	TRBJ1-4	CASSGQGTTRTNEKLFF	TGTGCCAGCAGTGGGCAGGGCACAACTAGGACTAATGAAAAACTGTTTTTT
-	once	TRBV28	TRBJ2-7	CASRPTGSSYEQYF	TGTGCCAGCAGACCTACAGGGAGCTCCTACGAGCAGTACTTC
TRBD2	-	TRBV7-3	TRBJ2-1	CASSLSAGGPGEQFF	TGTGCCAGCAGCTTATCCGCGGGGGGGCCGGGTGAGCAGTTCTTC
TRBD1	-	TRBV10-1	TRBJ1-4	CASSSGTGHSRLNEKLFF	TGCGCCAGCAGTTCCGGGACAGGGCATTCGAGGTTGAATGAAAAACTGTTTTTT
TRBD1	once	TRBV5-4	TRBJ1-5	CASSFGTGNQPQHF	TGTGCCAGCAGCTTCGGGACAGGAAATCAGCCCCAGCATTTT
TRBD1	-	TRBV6-6	TRBJ2-7	CASSYGTGAVDEQYF	TGTGCCAGCAGTTACGGGACAGGGGCCGTGGACGAGCAGTACTTC
-	-	TRBV11-2	TRBJ1-2	CASSLDRKRPGHGYTF	TGTGCCAGCAGCTTAGATCGGAAACGCCCTGGGCATGGCTACACCTTC
-	-	TRBV19	TRBJ2-3	CASRPSGKTADTQYF	TGTGCCAGTAGACCATCGGGGAAGACGGCAGATACGCAGTATTTT
TRBD1	-	TRBV15	TRBJ1-3	CATSRDSTGLKGNTIYF	TGTGCCACCAGCAGAGATTCGACAGGGCTTAAAGGAAACACCATATATTTT
-	-	TRBV18	TRBJ1-5	CASSQQGSNQPQHF	TGTGCCAGCTCACAGCAGGGTAGCAATCAGCCCCAGCATTTT
TRBD1	few	TRBV5-1	TRBJ2-5	CASSRWTGQETQYF	TGCGCCAGCAGCAGATGGACAGGGCAAGAGACCCAGTACTTC
-	-	TRBV19	TRBJ1-1	CASTPPRRGEAFF	TGTGCCAGTACCCCACCCCGCCGCGGTGAAGCTTTCTTT
TRBD2	-	TRBV4-1	TRBJ2-3	CASSHLAGYSTDTQYF	TGCGCCAGCAGCCATCTAGCGGGGTACAGCACAGATACGCAGTATTTT
-	-	TRBV27	TRBJ1-2	CASTNFGQSGYTF	TGTGCCAGCACCAATTTCGGTCAAAGCGGCTACACCTTC
TRBD1	-	TRBV28	TRBJ1-6	CASTGPGQHSPLHF	TGTGCCAGCACAGGACCGGGACAGCATTCACCCCTCCACTTT
-	-	TRBV7-2	TRBJ1-6	CASSPRQVSNSPLHF	TGTGCCAGCAGCCCAAGACAGGTTTCTAATTCACCCCTCCACTTT
-	-	TRBV19	TRBJ2-1	CASSTPQSSYNEQFF	TGTGCCAGTAGTACCCCTCAGAGCTCCTACAATGAGCAGTTCTTC
-	-	TRBV9	TRBJ1-4	CASSVVPDAEKLFF	TGTGCCAGCAGCGTAGTGCCGGACGCCGAAAAACTGTTTTTT
-	-	TRBV11-2	TRBJ2-5	CASTPRGAPQETQYF	TGTGCCAGCACCCCGAGGGGAGCGCCCCAAGAGACCCAGTACTTC
-	-	TRBV6-5	TRBJ1-4	CASTSGTYPNEKLFF	TGTGCCAGCACCTCCGGGACGTACCCTAATGAAAAACTGTTTTTT
-	-	TRBV27	TRBJ2-2	CASSLVVWKNTGELFF	TGTGCCAGCAGTTTAGTAGTTTGGAAGAACACCGGGGAGCTGTTTTTT
-	few	TRBV2	TRBJ1-2	CASSEGVFSGYTF	TGTGCCAGCAGTGAAGGGGTATTCTCTGGCTACACCTTC
TRBD1	-	TRBV3-1/TRBV3-2	TRBJ1-2	CASSFRDSHYGYTF	TGTGCCAGCAGCTTCCGGGACAGCCACTATGGCTACACCTTC
-	-	TRBV18	TRBJ1-2	CASSGGQTANYGYTF	TGTGCCAGCTCCGGGGGACAAACAGCTAACTATGGCTACACCTTC
-	once	TRBV5-4	TRBJ1-1	CASSLAGGGITEAFF	TGTGCCAGCAGCTTGGCCGGGGGAGGGATCACTGAAGCTTTCTTT
-	few	TRBV7-8	TRBJ1-4	CASSLAGLGGSELFF	TGTGCCAGCAGCTTAGCGGGATTAGGGGGGAGCGAACTGTTTTTT
-	-	TRBV3-1/TRBV3-2	TRBJ1-2	CASSSKHKGEDGYTF	TGTGCCAGCAGCTCCAAGCATAAGGGTGAGGATGGCTACACCTTC
-	-	TRBV25-1	TRBJ1-3	CASSEYRGSGNTIYF	TGTGCCAGCAGTGAATATCGGGGGTCTGGAAACACCATATATTTT
TRBD2	-	TRBV14	TRBJ2-3	CASSHLTSGGAADTQYF	TGTGCCAGCAGCCATTTGACTAGCGGGGGGGCCGCAGATACGCAGTATTTT
-	-	TRBV4-1	TRBJ1-2	CASSQDKGYGYTF	TGCGCCAGCAGCCAAGATAAAGGTTATGGCTACACCTTC
-	-	TRBV11-2	TRBJ2-7	CASSPFTYEQYF	TGTGCCAGCAGCCCCTTTACCTACGAGCAGTACTTC
-	-	TRBV5-4	TRBJ2-7	CASSLESGGGKSSYEQYF	TGTGCCAGCAGCTTGGAGTCGGGGGGCGGCAAGAGCTCCTACGAGCAGTACTTC
TRBD2	once	TRBV28	TRBJ2-5	CASSLGSGGGETQYF	TGTGCCAGCAGTTTAGGTAGCGGGGGCGGAGAGACCCAGTACTTC
-	-	TRBV18	TRBJ2-1	CASSPRMSSYNEQFF	TGTGCCAGCTCACCGAGAATGAGCTCCTACAATGAGCAGTTCTTC
-	-	TRBV19	TRBJ2-1	CASRRGAPNEQFF	TGTGCCAGTAGGAGGGGGGCGCCTAATGAGCAGTTCTTC
-	-	TRBV19	TRBJ2-3	CASSIGGVATDTQYF	TGTGCCAGTAGTATAGGAGGAGTAGCTACAGATACGCAGTATTTT
-	-	TRBV18	TRBJ2-7	CASSRTQRQTYEQYF	TGTGCCAGCTCACGGACTCAAAGGCAGACCTACGAGCAGTACTTC
-	-	TRBV3-1/TRBV3-2	TRBJ1-5	CASSQRRSHQPQHF	TGTGCCAGCAGTCAACGCAGGAGCCATCAGCCCCAGCATTTT
TRBD2	-	TRBV5-5	TRBJ2-5	CASSSGGDRETQYF	TGTGCCAGCAGCTCGGGGGGTGACCGGGAGACCCAGTACTTC
-	-	TRBV5-1	TRBJ2-2	CASSLDYPTGELFF	TGCGCCAGCAGCTTGGACTACCCCACCGGGGAGCTGTTTTTT
TRBD2	-	TRBV5-1	TRBJ2-3	CASSSGLAGGVTDTQYF	TGCGCCAGCAGCTCTGGACTAGCGGGGGGAGTGACAGATACGCAGTATTTT
-	-	TRBV5-1	TRBJ2-3	CASSLDRASTDTQYF	TGCGCCAGCAGCTTGGATAGAGCTAGCACAGATACGCAGTATTTT
TRBD1	-	TRBV19	TRBJ1-1	CASSIVPGQGYTEAFF	TGTGCCAGTAGTATAGTGCCGGGACAGGGGTACACTGAAGCTTTCTTT
-	-	TRBV19	TRBJ1-1	CASRSRLETEAFF	TGTGCCAGTAGAAGCAGGCTGGAAACTGAAGCTTTCTTT